This T cell receptor beta chain was sequenced during a study of shared clonotypes between healthy human individuals. Terminally differentiated effector memory CD45RA+ cells were excluded from the naive CD8 cells, which were CD45RO-negative and positively selected for CCR7. TCRdb keeps only in-frame clones here, not all; method: immunoSEQ multiplex PCR. Here the sample spans roughly 2.1 million clones, roughly 91% being singletons. The CDR3 extends over 14 amino acids. Germline values: CDR1 SGHDT, CDR2 YYEEEE. V gave up 0 bases and J gave up 2 bases, with 6 bases separating them. The sample taken for sequencing was naive CD8+ T cells from PBMCs. This chain joins TRBV5-6 and TRBJ2-1, with no clear D. The TCR comes from a man aged 18-30 years in good health. Some clones in this sample may be carry-over from other donors' samples. The CDR3 nucleotides are TGTGCCAGCAGCTTGGGAACTACCTACAATGAGCAGTTCTTC. Translation: CASSLGTTYNEQFF. Full variable domain (outside the CDR3, taken from reference TRBV5-6 and TRBJ2-1): DAGVTQSPTHLIKTRGQQVTLRCSPKSGHDTVSWYQQALGQGPQFIFQYYEEEERQRGNFPDRFSGHQFPNYSSELNVNALLLGDSALYLCASSLGTTYNEQFFGPGTRLTVL.